This T cell receptor beta chain was found in a study of blood T cell repertoires in COVID-19. The overall study: The study drew acute and convalescent COVID-19 samples from the United States, Italy and Spain. T cells, B-cell-depleted T cells, or PBMCs supplied cDNA or gDNA.

Under the authors' procedure: Amplification of reference gene primers provided the estimated nucleated cell counts. The data were produced by immunoSEQ multiplex PCR, yet TCRdb's version contains in-frame clones alone and is incomplete. V and J calls and clone size are given by that table; D and trimming were obtained from the DNA. Seen here are about 68,000 clones, less than 90% observed once, and the top ten hold more than 8%. Sequenced input: peripheral blood. This sequence was found in a man aged 45-65 years with active COVID-19.

Here the CDR3 DNA reads TGTGCCACCAGTGGTCCGAGCTTGGGCGCGAGCACCGGGGAGCTGTTTTTT. It translates to CATSGPSLGASTGELFF. V gene TRBV24-1 combines with J gene TRBJ2-2; D not resolved. V lost 5 bases and J lost 4, with 19 bases in between. The CDR3 extends over 17 amino acids. Germline-derived CDR1 and CDR2 are KGHDR and SFDVKD.